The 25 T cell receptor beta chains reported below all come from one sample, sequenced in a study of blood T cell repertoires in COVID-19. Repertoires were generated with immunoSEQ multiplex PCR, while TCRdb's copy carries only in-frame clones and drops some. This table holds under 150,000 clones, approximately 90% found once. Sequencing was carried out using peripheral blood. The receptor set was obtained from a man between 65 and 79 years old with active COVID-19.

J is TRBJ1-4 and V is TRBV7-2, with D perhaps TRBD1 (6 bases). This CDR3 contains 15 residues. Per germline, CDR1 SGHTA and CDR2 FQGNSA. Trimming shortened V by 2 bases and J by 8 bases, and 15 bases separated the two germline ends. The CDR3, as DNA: TGTGCCAGCAGCTTAAAAATAGGGGGTGGCGAAAAACTGTTTTTT. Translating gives CASSLKIGGGEKLFF.

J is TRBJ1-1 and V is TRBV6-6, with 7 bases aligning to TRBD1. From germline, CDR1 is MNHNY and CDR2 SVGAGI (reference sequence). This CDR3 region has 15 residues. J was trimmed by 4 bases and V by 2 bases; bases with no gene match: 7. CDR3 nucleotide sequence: TGTGCCAGCAGTTACGCGACAGGGATGGGCACTGAAGCTTTCTTT. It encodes CASSYATGMGTEAFF.

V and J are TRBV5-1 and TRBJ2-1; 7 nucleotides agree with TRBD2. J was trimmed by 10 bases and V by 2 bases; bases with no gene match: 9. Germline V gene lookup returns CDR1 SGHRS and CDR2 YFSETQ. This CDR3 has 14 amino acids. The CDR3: CASSFRDYLNEQFF. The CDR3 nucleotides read TGCGCCAGCAGCTTCCGGGACTACCTGAACGAGCAGTTCTTC.

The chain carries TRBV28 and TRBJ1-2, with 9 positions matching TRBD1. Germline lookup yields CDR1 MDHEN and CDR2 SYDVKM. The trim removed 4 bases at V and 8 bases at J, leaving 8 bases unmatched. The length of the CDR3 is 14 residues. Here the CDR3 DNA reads TGTGCCAGCAGTTCGAGGGACAGGGTGGGCGGCTACACCTTC. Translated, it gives CASSSRDRVGGYTF.

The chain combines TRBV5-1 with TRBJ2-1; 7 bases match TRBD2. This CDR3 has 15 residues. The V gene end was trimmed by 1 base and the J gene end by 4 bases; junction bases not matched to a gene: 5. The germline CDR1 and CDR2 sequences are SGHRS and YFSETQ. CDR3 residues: CASSLSTSNYNEQFF. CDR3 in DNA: TGCGCCAGCAGCTTGTCGACTAGCAATTACAATGAGCAGTTCTTC.

The CDR3 nucleotides read TGTGCCAGCTCACCTTCAGGGGAGACCCAGTACTTC. Translating gives CASSPSGETQYF. The V and J genes are TRBV2 and TRBJ2-5, with D possibly matching TRBD1 (5 bases). This CDR3 contains 12 residues. V was trimmed by 8 bases and J by 5 bases, leaving 12 bases between them. CDR1 is SNHLY, CDR2 FYNNEI, per germline.

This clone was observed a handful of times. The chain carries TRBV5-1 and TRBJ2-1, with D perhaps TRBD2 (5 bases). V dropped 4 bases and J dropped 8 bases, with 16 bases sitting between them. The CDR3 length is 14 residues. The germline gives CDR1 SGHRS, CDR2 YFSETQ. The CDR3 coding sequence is TGCGCCAGCAGCCCTATAGGGAGAGGCGATGAGCAGTTCTTC. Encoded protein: CASSPIGRGDEQFF.

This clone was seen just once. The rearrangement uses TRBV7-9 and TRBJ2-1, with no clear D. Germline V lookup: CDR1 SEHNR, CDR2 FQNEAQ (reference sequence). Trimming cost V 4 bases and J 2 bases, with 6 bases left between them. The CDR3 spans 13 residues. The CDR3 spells CASSSVPYNEQFF. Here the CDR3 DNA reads TGTGCCAGCAGCTCTGTTCCCTACAATGAGCAGTTCTTC.

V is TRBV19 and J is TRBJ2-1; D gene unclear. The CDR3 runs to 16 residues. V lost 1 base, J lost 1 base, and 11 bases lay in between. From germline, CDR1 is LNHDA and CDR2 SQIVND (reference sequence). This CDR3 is CASSIVWAPSYNEQFF. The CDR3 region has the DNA TGTGCCAGTAGTATAGTTTGGGCCCCTTCCTACAATGAGCAGTTCTTC.

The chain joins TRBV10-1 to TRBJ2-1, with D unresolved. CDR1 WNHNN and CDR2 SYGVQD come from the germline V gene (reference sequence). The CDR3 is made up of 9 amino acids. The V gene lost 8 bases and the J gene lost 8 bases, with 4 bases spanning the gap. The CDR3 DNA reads TGCGCCAGCCCGGATGAGCAGTTCTTC. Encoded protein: CASPDEQFF.

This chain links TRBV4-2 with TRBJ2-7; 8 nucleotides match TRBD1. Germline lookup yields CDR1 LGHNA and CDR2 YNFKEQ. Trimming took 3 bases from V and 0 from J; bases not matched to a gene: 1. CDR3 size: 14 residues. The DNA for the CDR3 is TGTGCCAGCAGCCAGGGACAGGCCTCCTACGAGCAGTACTTC. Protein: CASSQGQASYEQYF.

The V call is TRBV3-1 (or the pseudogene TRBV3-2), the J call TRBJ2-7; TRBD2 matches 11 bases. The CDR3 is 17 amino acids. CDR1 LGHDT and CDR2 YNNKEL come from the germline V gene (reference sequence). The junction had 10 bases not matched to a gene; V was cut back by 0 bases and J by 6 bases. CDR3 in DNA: TGTGCCAGCAGCCAAGATCTTACGGGACTAGCGGCCCTCGAGCAGTACTTC. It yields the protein CASSQDLTGLAALEQYF.

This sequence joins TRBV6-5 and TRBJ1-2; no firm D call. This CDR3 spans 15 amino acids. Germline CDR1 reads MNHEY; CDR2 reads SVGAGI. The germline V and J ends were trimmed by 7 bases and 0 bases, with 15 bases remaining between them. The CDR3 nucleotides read TGTGCCAGCAAATGGTCAGAGACATCTAACTATGGCTACACCTTC. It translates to CASKWSETSNYGYTF.

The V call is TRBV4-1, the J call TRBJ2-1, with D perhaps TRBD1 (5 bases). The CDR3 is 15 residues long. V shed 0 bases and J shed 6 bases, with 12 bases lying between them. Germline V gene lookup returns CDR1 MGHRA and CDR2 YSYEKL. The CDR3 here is CASSQDRGRSNEQFF. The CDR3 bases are TGCGCCAGCAGCCAAGATAGGGGTCGGAGCAATGAGCAGTTCTTC.

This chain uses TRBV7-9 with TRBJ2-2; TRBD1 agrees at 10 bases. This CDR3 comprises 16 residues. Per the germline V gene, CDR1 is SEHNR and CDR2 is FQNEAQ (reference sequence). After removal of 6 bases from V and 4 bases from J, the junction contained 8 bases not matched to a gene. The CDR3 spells CASRLPGQGITGELFF. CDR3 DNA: TGTGCCAGCAGGTTACCGGGACAGGGGATCACCGGGGAGCTGTTTTTT.

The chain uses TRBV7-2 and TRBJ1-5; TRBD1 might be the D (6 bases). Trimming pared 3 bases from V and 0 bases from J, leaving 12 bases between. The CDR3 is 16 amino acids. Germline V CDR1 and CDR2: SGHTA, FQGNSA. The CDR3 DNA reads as TGTGCCAGCAGCTTGCAGGGGACGGCTAGCAATCAGCCCCAGCATTTT. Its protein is CASSLQGTASNQPQHF.

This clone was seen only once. The CDR3 bases are TGCGCCAGCAGCTTCGATTCTAGCGGGAACAATGAGCAGTTCTTC. Encoded protein: CASSFDSSGNNEQFF. The chain uses TRBV5-1 and TRBJ2-1, with TRBD2 matching over 9 bases. The CDR3 loop spans 15 amino acids. Germline-derived CDR1 and CDR2 are SGHRS and YFSETQ. V shed 2 bases, J shed 5 bases, and the junction held 5 bases outside the gene matches.

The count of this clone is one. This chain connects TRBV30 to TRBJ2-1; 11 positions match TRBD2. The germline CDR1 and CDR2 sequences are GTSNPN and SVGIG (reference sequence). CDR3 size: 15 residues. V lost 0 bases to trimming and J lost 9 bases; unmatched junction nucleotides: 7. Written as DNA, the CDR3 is TGTGCCTGGAGTGTGGGTAGCGGGAGGGCCTTTGAGCAGTTCTTC. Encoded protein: CAWSVGSGRAFEQFF.

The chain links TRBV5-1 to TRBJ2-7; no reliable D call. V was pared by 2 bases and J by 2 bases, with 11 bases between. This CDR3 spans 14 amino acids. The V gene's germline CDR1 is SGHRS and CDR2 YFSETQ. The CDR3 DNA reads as TGCGCCAGCAGCTTTGAATCGAGGACCTACGAGCAGTACTTC. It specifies CASSFESRTYEQYF.

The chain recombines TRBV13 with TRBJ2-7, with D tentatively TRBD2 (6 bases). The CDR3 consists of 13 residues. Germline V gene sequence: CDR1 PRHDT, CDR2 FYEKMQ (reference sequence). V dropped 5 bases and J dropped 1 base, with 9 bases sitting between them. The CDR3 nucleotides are TGTGCCAGCAGCCAGGACTATTCCTACGAGCAGTACTTC. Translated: CASSQDYSYEQYF.

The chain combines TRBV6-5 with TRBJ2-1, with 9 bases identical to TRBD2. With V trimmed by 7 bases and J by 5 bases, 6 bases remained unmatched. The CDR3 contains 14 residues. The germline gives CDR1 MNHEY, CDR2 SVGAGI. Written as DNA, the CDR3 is TGTGCCAGCAACCGCGGGAGGGCGGACAATGAGCAGTTCTTC. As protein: CASNRGRADNEQFF.

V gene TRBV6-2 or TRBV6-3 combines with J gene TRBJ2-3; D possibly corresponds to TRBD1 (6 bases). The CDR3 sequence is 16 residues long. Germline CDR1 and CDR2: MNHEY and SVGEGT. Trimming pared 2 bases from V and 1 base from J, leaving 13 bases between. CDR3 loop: CASSYDRKSGTDTQYF. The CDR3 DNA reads TGTGCCAGCAGTTACGACAGGAAATCGGGCACAGATACGCAGTATTTT.

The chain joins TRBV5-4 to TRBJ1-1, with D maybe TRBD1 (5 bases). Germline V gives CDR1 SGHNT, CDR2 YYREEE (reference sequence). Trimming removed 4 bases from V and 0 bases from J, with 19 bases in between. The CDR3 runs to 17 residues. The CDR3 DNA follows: TGTGCCAGCAGCAAACCCGGGGGAAGGACGGTGAACACTGAAGCTTTCTTT. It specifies CASSKPGGRTVNTEAFF.

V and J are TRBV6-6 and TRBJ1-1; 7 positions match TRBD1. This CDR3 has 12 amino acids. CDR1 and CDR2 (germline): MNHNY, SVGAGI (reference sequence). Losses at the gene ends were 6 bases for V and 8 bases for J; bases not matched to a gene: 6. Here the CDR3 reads CASRGDRIEAFF. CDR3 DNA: TGTGCCAGCAGAGGGGACAGAATCGAAGCTTTCTTT.

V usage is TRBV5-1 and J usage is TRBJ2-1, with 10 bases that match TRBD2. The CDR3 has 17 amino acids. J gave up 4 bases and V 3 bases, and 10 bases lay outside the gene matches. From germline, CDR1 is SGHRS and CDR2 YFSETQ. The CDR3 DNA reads TGCGCCAGCAGCTCCCCTAGCGGGAGATCCCAATACAATGAGCAGTTCTTC. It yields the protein CASSSPSGRSQYNEQFF.